Here is one T cell receptor (beta chain) with its context. Profiling relied on immunoSEQ multiplex PCR, and the TCRdb table lists in-frame clones only, not all of them. The sample includes around 35,000 clones, about nine tenths of them seen just once. The data are from a study of blood T cell repertoires in COVID-19. On the study more broadly: Spain, Italy and the United States supplied samples that represented acute and convalescent COVID-19. The analysed material was cDNA or gDNA that came from T cells, B-cell-depleted T cells, or PBMCs.

V lost 4 bases to trimming and J lost 0 bases, with 12 bases between them. The length of the CDR3 is 15 residues. Germline assignment: CDR1 KGHSY and CDR2 FQNENV. The source of this sequence is a human donor in a cohort sampled during active COVID-19. The V call is TRBV16, the J call TRBJ2-5, with a tentative D call TRBD2 (5 bases). Sequencing was performed on peripheral blood. The CDR3 DNA follows: TGTGCCAGCAGCCCTTCGAGAGGGTACCAAGAGACCCAGTACTTC. It specifies CASSPSRGYQETQYF.